This TCR beta chain was documented in a study of T cells of healthy individuals. TCRdb recomputed calls from the 5' RACE reads with MiXCR, one row per CDR3 protein. Of tens of thousands of distinct CDR3 sequences in the sample, around 15% were seen once. CDR3 size: 15 residues. The germline CDR1 and CDR2 sequences are SQVTM and ANQGSEA. V trimming: 5 bases; J trimming: 4 bases; junction bases outside the gene matches: 9. The clonotype was recovered from a human donor in good health. The rearrangement links TRBV29-1 to TRBJ2-3, with TRBD2 matching over 10 bases. CDR3 region: CSVPTAGGRADTQYF. In DNA, the CDR3 is TGCAGCGTTCCGACAGCGGGAGGGCGAGCAGATACGCAGTATTTT.